This passage covers 29 T cell receptor beta chains from one sample sequenced in a study of blood T cell repertoires in COVID-19. The data were produced by immunoSEQ multiplex PCR, yet TCRdb's version contains in-frame clones alone and is incomplete. Among over 300,000 clones listed, approximately 83% were seen once. Sequencing was performed on PBMCs or T cells enriched from blood (not recorded which). Receptor source: a man aged 25-45 years who had recovered from COVID-19.

This sequence joins TRBV5-6 and TRBJ2-2; TRBD1 agrees at 7 bases. The CDR3 has 13 residues. V was clipped by 7 bases and J by 6 bases; unmatched bases: 6. Germline assignment: CDR1 SGHDT and CDR2 YYEEEE. DNA for the CDR3: TGTGCCAGCGCACAAACAGGGGCCGGGGAGCTGTTTTTT. This translates into CASAQTGAGELFF.

A note on this clone: Other nucleotide sequences from this sample produce the same CDR3. The chain carries TRBV7-2 and TRBJ1-5; 8 bases line up with TRBD1. V was clipped by 5 bases and J by 4 bases; unmatched bases: 4. Germline V gene sequence: CDR1 SGHTA, CDR2 FQGNSA. The CDR3 runs 14 residues. CDR3 sequence (DNA): TGTGCCAGCAGCCCCCGGACAGGGAATCAGCCCCAGCATTTT. Protein sequence: CASSPRTGNQPQHF.

This clone was observed a single time. The chain has TRBV2 and TRBJ1-2; D is perhaps TRBD1 (5 bases). The CDR3 spans 11 residues. Per the germline V gene, CDR1 is SNHLY and CDR2 is FYNNEI. V lost 7 bases to trimming and J lost 10 bases, with 13 bases between them. The CDR3 spells CASMFSGDYTF. CDR3 nucleotides: TGTGCCAGCATGTTTTCGGGGGACTACACCTTC.

The V call is TRBV15, the J call TRBJ1-2; weak D call: TRBD1 (5 bases). Between the trimmed V and J ends, which lost 1 base and 5 bases, there was a span of 11 bases. The CDR3 contains 14 residues. Germline V gene data show CDR1 as LNHNV and CDR2 as YYDKDF (reference sequence). CDR3: CATSRGYAGYGYTF. The CDR3 coding sequence is TGTGCCACCAGCAGAGGTTACGCAGGGTATGGCTACACCTTC.

This chain connects TRBV6-1 to TRBJ2-1; TRBD1 matches at 10 bases. Germline loops: CDR1 MNHNS, CDR2 SASEGT. Trimming at V came to 3 bases and at J to 6 bases, leaving 5 bases not matched to a gene. The CDR3 has 15 residues. The CDR3 DNA reads TGTGCCAGCAGTGAGAGGACAGGGGGTCTCAATGAGCAGTTCTTC. This encodes CASSERTGGLNEQFF.

This chain joins TRBV30 and TRBJ1-3; D ambiguous. Between the trimmed V and J ends, which lost 3 bases and 9 bases, there was a span of 9 bases. The CDR3 has 11 amino acids. The germline CDR1 and CDR2 sequences are GTSNPN and SVGIG (reference sequence). CDR3 nucleotide sequence: TGTGCCTGGAGCACGGGTTCCACCATATATTTT. Translating it yields CAWSTGSTIYF.

This chain's CDR3 is CASSLRERQPQHF. The DNA of the CDR3 is TGTGCCAGCAGTTTAAGGGAGCGTCAGCCCCAGCATTTT. The gene calls are TRBV12-3 or TRBV12-4 and TRBJ1-5; D is unclear. There are 13 residues in the CDR3. Between the trimmed V and J ends, which lost 2 bases and 6 bases, there was a span of 8 bases.

The table lists this clone with many counts. This rearrangement joins TRBV3-1 (or the pseudogene TRBV3-2) to TRBJ2-7, with 10 bases matching TRBD1. The germline V gene encodes CDR1 LGHDT and CDR2 YNNKEL (reference sequence). The CDR3 runs 16 residues. V lost 1 base and J lost 5; bases outside the gene matches: 8. The CDR3 DNA is TGTGCCAGCAGCCAAGGAGGGGGACAGGGGAGTCACGAGCAGTACTTC. Translated: CASSQGGGQGSHEQYF.

V usage is TRBV15 and J usage is TRBJ1-1; D ambiguous. CDR1 is LNHNV and CDR2 is YYDKDF in the germline V gene (reference sequence). Trimming pared 2 bases from V and 3 bases from J, leaving 4 bases between. This CDR3 region has 12 residues. CDR3 sequence (DNA): TGTGCCACCAGCAGACAGTACACTGAAGCTTTCTTT. Translated: CATSRQYTEAFF.

The rearrangement links TRBV19 to TRBJ1-4; D uncertain. CDR3 length equals 13 residues. Germline values: CDR1 LNHDA, CDR2 SQIVND (reference sequence). Trimming took 2 bases from V and 11 from J, leaving 12 bases between them. This chain's CDR3 is CASSIREANKLFF. In nucleotides, the CDR3 is TGTGCCAGTAGTATACGAGAGGCAAACAAACTGTTTTTT.

V usage is TRBV27 and J usage is TRBJ1-5, with 10 bases identical to TRBD1. The length of the CDR3 is 15 residues. V shed 8 bases and J 2 bases; nucleotides not matched to a gene: 6. Germline values: CDR1 MNHEY, CDR2 SMNVEV (reference sequence). CDR3 nucleotide sequence: TGTGCCAGCTCCGCCGGGACAGGGGGCAATCAGCCCCAGCATTTT. It yields the protein CASSAGTGGNQPQHF.

This clone has just one count. The V call is TRBV5-6, the J call TRBJ1-5; weak D call: TRBD1 (6 bases). The CDR3 is 14 residues long. From germline, CDR1 is SGHDT and CDR2 YYEEEE. V was pared by 4 bases and J by 5 bases, with 13 bases between. DNA for the CDR3: TGTGCCAGCAGCCGTACAGGGTCCTATCAGCCCCAGCATTTT. Its protein product is CASSRTGSYQPQHF.

For the CDR3, the DNA is TGTGCCAGCTCACCAAGGACAGGGGCCGCAGATACGCAGTATTTT. Its translation is CASSPRTGAADTQYF. The chain uses TRBV18 and TRBJ2-3; 9 bases are shared with TRBD1. V shed 2 bases, J shed 4 bases, and the junction held 4 bases outside the gene matches. The CDR3 totals 15 residues. CDR1 and CDR2 from the germline V gene are KGHSH and LQKENI. The complete variable domain, with remaining parts taken from reference TRBV18 and TRBJ2-3, reads NAGVMQNPRHLVRRRGQEARLRCSPMKGHSHVYWYRQLPEEGLKFMVYLQKENIIDESGMPKERFSAEFPKEGPSILRIQQVVRGDSAAYFCASSPRTGAADTQYFGPGTRLTVL.

This chain uses TRBV7-9 with TRBJ1-2; 9 nucleotides match TRBD1. The CDR3 has 15 residues. Trimming took 5 bases from V and 5 from J; bases not matched to a gene: 9. Germline V gene data show CDR1 as SEHNR and CDR2 as FQNEAQ (reference sequence). The CDR3 loop reads CASSLTGGEWYGYTF. The CDR3 DNA reads as TGTGCCAGCAGCCTTACAGGGGGCGAATGGTATGGCTACACCTTC.

The rearrangement links TRBV25-1 to TRBJ2-7, with D tentatively TRBD1 (5 bases). Trimming took off 4 bases at V and 2 bases at J, with 18 bases between the two ends. CDR1 is MGHDK, CDR2 SYGVNS, per germline. This CDR3 spans 16 amino acids. The CDR3 reads CASSVSPTDKTYEQYF. For the CDR3, the DNA is TGTGCCAGCAGTGTATCGCCGACAGATAAAACCTACGAGCAGTACTTC.

V gene TRBV2 combines with J gene TRBJ1-4, with D perhaps TRBD1 (5 bases). CDR3 length: 16 residues. Deletions cut 5 bases from V and 6 bases from J, with 19 bases between. Germline V CDR1 and CDR2: SNHLY, FYNNEI. The CDR3 is CASSWGPVRVDEKLFF. DNA for the CDR3: TGTGCCAGCAGTTGGGGCCCAGTCAGAGTTGATGAAAAACTGTTTTTT.

The rearrangement links TRBV5-1 to TRBJ1-1; 10 bases match TRBD1. In germline, CDR1 is SGHRS, CDR2 YFSETQ. The CDR3 has 12 amino acids. CDR3 nucleotide sequence: TGCGTCCCGACAGGGGGCAACACTGAAGCTTTCTTT. It is translated as CVPTGGNTEAFF.

V gene TRBV6-1 combines with J gene TRBJ2-7; 8 nucleotides align to TRBD2. Germline loops: CDR1 MNHNS, CDR2 SASEGT. V was pared by 1 base and J by 1 base, with 6 bases of the junction left unmatched. The CDR3 has 16 residues. CDR3 nucleotides: TGTGCCAGCAGTGAAGGGAGCGGGGGCCTTTCCTACGAGCAGTACTTC. The encoded protein is CASSEGSGGLSYEQYF.

V gene TRBV6-5 combines with J gene TRBJ1-4; D gene uncertain. From germline, CDR1 is MNHEY and CDR2 SVGAGI. Between the trimmed V and J ends, which lost 6 bases and 5 bases, there was a span of 10 bases. The CDR3 spans 13 residues. The CDR3 nucleotides read TGTGCCAGCAGCCTGACACGAAATGAAAAACTGTTTTTT. Amino acids: CASSLTRNEKLFF.

The V and J genes are TRBV11-3 and TRBJ2-7; no definite D call. Trimming stripped 5 bases from V and 3 bases from J, with 11 bases between. The germline V gene encodes CDR1 SGHNT and CDR2 YENEEA. The CDR3 consists of 13 residues. CDR3 bases: TGTGCCAGCAGCCGTGGGCCGGACTACGAGCAGTACTTC. Amino acids: CASSRGPDYEQYF.

This chain uses TRBV6-1 with TRBJ2-3; weak D call: TRBD1 (6 bases). CDR3 size: 16 residues. V was clipped by 4 bases and J by 5 bases, with 19 bases between them. Germline lookup yields CDR1 MNHNS and CDR2 SASEGT. CDR3 in amino acids: CASSGTGNLLIDTQYF. CDR3 nucleotide sequence: TGTGCCAGCAGTGGTACAGGGAATCTATTGATAGATACGCAGTATTTT.

This chain links TRBV10-2 with TRBJ2-7; 7 bases fit TRBD1. CDR3 size: 14 residues. Per the germline V gene, CDR1 is WSHSY and CDR2 is SAAADI. The V gene end was trimmed by 6 bases and the J gene end by 3 bases; junction bases not matched to a gene: 8. CDR3 sequence (DNA): TGCGCCAGCAGCCCTGACAGGGCGGGCTACGAGCAGTACTTC. This gives the protein CASSPDRAGYEQYF.

The chain couples TRBV11-3 to TRBJ2-3; D possibly corresponds to TRBD1 (6 bases). The V end lost 1 base, the J end lost 1 base, and 9 bases lay between the germline ends. This CDR3 has 15 amino acids. From germline, CDR1 is SGHNT and CDR2 YENEEA. As DNA, the CDR3 is TGTGCCAGCAGCTTAGGGACAGCGGGCACAGATACGCAGTATTTT. Translated: CASSLGTAGTDTQYF.

V and J are TRBV5-1 and TRBJ2-7; 11 bases agree with TRBD2. The CDR3 runs 15 residues. Looked up from germline, CDR1 is SGHRS and CDR2 is YFSETQ. The V gene end was trimmed by 4 bases and the J gene end by 5 bases; junction bases not matched to a gene: 8. As DNA, the CDR3 is TGCGCCAGCAGCCAACTAGCGGGGGATCTCAACGAGCAGTACTTC. Translated: CASSQLAGDLNEQYF.

The J gene is TRBJ2-7, the V gene TRBV6-5; maybe TRBD1 (6 bases). In germline, CDR1 is MNHEY, CDR2 SVGAGI. The ends were cut back, 6 bases at V and 2 bases at J, with 14 bases in the middle. This CDR3 comprises 14 residues. The CDR3 here is CASRNRAFTYEQYF. DNA of the CDR3: TGTGCCAGCAGGAACAGGGCGTTCACCTACGAGCAGTACTTC.

V and J are TRBV9 and TRBJ2-7; 8 bases align to TRBD1. Germline V gene data show CDR1 as SGDLS and CDR2 as YYNGEE. The CDR3 runs 14 residues. V shed 4 bases and J 4 bases; nucleotides not matched to a gene: 7. The DNA for the CDR3 is TGTGCCAGCAGCATCGGGACAGGAAGGTACGAGCAGTACTTC. It is translated as CASSIGTGRYEQYF. The variable domain in full, with the rest retrieved from reference TRBV9 and TRBJ2-7, is DSGVTQTPKHLITATGQRVTLRCSPRSGDLSVYWYQQSLDQGLQFLIQYYNGEERAKGNILERFSAQQFPDLHSELNLSSLELGDSALYFCASSIGTGRYEQYFGPGTRLTVT.

This chain uses TRBV21-1 with TRBJ1-1. TRBV21-1 is recorded as a pseudogene. The CDR3 contains 19 residues. CDR3 DNA sequence: TGTGCCAGCAGCATCTCCCCGGTAGTGGAGGGGTCAATGAACACTGAAGCTTTCTTT. Its protein is CASSISPVVEGSMNTEAFF.

The CDR3 DNA follows: TGTGCCAGCAGTGAATTACAGGGGCAATCCTATAATTCACCCCTCCACTTT. It specifies CASSELQGQSYNSPLHF. The V call is TRBV25-1, the J call TRBJ1-6, with 7 bases fitting TRBD1. The germline V gene encodes CDR1 MGHDK and CDR2 SYGVNS. The V gene end was trimmed by 1 base and the J gene end by 1 base; junction bases not matched to a gene: 4. The CDR3 runs to 17 residues.

The chain has TRBV3-1 (or the pseudogene TRBV3-2) and TRBJ1-1, with 7 bases matching TRBD1. The junction had 5 bases not matched to a gene; V was cut back by 3 bases and J by 4 bases. Germline CDR1 LGHDT, CDR2 YNNKEL (reference sequence). The CDR3 consists of 14 residues. CDR3 loop: CASSQTGNPTEAFF. Written as DNA, the CDR3 is TGTGCCAGCAGCCAGACAGGGAACCCCACTGAAGCTTTCTTT.